The entry below gives a single TCR beta chain sequence along with its context. The record originates from a study of blood T cell repertoires in COVID-19. Whole-study context: Collection of acute and convalescent COVID-19 samples took place in the United States, Italy and Spain.

V was pared by 0 bases and J by 7 bases, with 10 bases of the junction left unmatched. The CDR3 extends over 16 amino acids. Germline V CDR1 and CDR2: SGDLS, YYNGEE. The assay was immunoSEQ multiplex PCR, and TCRdb's table has in-frame clones only and misses some. Of 62,000 or so clones listed, roughly nine tenths are singletons. The chain uses TRBV9 and TRBJ2-1; 7 bases match TRBD2. The sequence was obtained from a man between 50 and 59 years old with active COVID-19. Sequenced sample: peripheral blood. The CDR3 DNA is TGTGCCAGCAGCGTAGGGGGAGCGGGGAGGCTGAATGAGCAGTTCTTC. Protein sequence: CASSVGGAGRLNEQFF.